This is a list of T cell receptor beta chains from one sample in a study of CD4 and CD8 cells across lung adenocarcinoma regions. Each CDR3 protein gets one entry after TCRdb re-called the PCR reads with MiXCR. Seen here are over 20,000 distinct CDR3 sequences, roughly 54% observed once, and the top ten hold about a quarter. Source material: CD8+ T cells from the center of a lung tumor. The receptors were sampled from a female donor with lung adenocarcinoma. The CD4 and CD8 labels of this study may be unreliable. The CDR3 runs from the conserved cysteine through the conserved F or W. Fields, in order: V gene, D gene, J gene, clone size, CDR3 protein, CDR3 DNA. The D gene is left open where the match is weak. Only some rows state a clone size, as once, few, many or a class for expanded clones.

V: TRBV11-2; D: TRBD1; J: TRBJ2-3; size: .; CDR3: CARSFSAGGTGAQYF; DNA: TGTGCCCGCAGCTTCTCAGCTGGGGGCACAGGGGCGCAGTATTTT
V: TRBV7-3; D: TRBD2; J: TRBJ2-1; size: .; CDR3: CASSLSAGDYNEQFF; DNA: TGTGCCAGCAGCTTGAGCGCGGGGGACTACAATGAGCAGTTCTTC
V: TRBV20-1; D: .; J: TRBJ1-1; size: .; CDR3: CSARQGYTEAFF; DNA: TGCAGTGCTAGACAGGGGTACACTGAAGCTTTCTTT
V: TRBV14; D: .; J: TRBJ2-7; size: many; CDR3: CASSPARLGYEQYF; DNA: TGTGCCAGCAGCCCAGCCCGGTTGGGATACGAGCAGTACTTC
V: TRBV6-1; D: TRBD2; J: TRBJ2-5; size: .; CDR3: CASRALAGGHHSEQYF; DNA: TGTGCCAGCAGAGCACTAGCGGGAGGACATCATAGTGAGCAGTACTTC
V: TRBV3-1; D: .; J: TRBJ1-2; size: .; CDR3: CASSQRSRGWNRGYTF; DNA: TGTGCCAGCAGCCAAAGATCAAGGGGGTGGAATCGTGGCTACACCTTC
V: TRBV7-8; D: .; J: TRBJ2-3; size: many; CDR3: CASSLGADTQYF; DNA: TGTGCCAGCAGCTTAGGAGCAGATACGCAGTATTTT
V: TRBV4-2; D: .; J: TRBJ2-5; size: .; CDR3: CASSQAPSLVQTQYF; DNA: TGTGCCAGCAGCCAAGCACCTAGTTTGGTGCAGACCCAGTACTTC
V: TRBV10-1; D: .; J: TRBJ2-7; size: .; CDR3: CASRRTGGRVTETQYF; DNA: TGCGCCAGCAGGCGGACTGGGGGCCGTGTCACAGAGACGCAGTACTTC
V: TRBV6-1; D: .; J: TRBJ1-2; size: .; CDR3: CASSEMGYGYTF; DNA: TGTGCCAGCAGTGAAATGGGATATGGCTACACCTTC
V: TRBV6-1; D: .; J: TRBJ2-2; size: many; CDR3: CASSRGTTQDTGELFF; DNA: TGTGCCAGCAGTCGCGGGACGACTCAGGACACCGGGGAGCTGTTTTTT
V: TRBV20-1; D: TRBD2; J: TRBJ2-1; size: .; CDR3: CSAREGGGLNEQFF; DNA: TGCAGTGCTAGAGAGGGGGGAGGGCTCAATGAGCAGTTCTTC